This T cell receptor beta chain originates from a study of blood T cell repertoires in COVID-19. The overall study: Sites across the United States, Italy and Spain contributed samples from acute and convalescent COVID-19.

The CDR3 runs 14 residues. Germline V gene sequence: CDR1 MNHEY, CDR2 SVGAGI. Between the trimmed V and J ends, which lost 6 bases and 0 bases, there was a span of 9 bases. As handled by the study authors: Amplified reference gene primers provided the basis for estimating nucleated cell counts. The assay was immunoSEQ multiplex PCR, and TCRdb's table has in-frame clones only and misses some. V and J calls and clone size are as listed in that table; D and trimming were resolved from the DNA. The sample includes a few hundred thousand clones, approximately 81% seen only once; the top ten take around 3.4%.

The chain employs TRBV6-5 and TRBJ1-3; no definite D call. The material sequenced was peripheral blood. The TCR sequence derives from a woman under 30 with acute or convalescent COVID-19. The CDR3 nucleotides are TGTGCCAGCAGGAGGCAGAGCTCTGGAAACACCATATATTTT. This sequence encodes CASRRQSSGNTIYF.